The rows below give T cell receptor beta chains drawn from one sample of a study of shared clonotypes between healthy human individuals. Produced via immunoSEQ multiplex PCR; TCRdb's table is partial and in-frame only. Among more than 850,000 clones, approximately 80% were seen once, and the ten largest hold 0.4% to 0.55%. The specimen sequenced was memory CD4+ T cells from PBMCs. The receptor source for this set is a man younger than 30 in good health. Some clones in this sample may be carry-over from other donors' samples. Each CDR3 is given without its conserved first and last residue. D genes are given only for firm matches. Size is stated for part of the rows, as once, few or many counts, or as a class when the clone is expanded.

TRBJ1-5 TRBV30 . TRBD1 12 AWSVGTENQPQH
TRBJ1-4 TRBV7-9 . . 13 ASSYGSPTNEKLF
TRBJ2-5 TRBV18 . . 11 ASSPPGEETQY
TRBJ2-3 TRBV29-1 . TRBD2 12 SAGAGGFTDTQY
TRBJ1-1 TRBV5-6 . . 12 ASSLRAPDIGAF
TRBJ2-2 TRBV19 once . 12 ASSIGGRAGELF
TRBJ2-5 TRBV7-2 . TRBD1 11 ASSRGQAETQY
TRBJ1-1 TRBV21-1 . . 11 ASNKPRDAEAF
TRBJ2-6 TRBV7-8 . . 13 ASSFSLSGANVLT
TRBJ2-5 TRBV6-5 few TRBD1 13 ASRTGQGVSETQY
TRBJ2-4 TRBV18 . . 12 ASSETRGGNIQY
TRBJ2-5 TRBV2 . . 11 ASSEYSGETQY
TRBJ2-1 TRBV28 . . 10 ASRLNPGVQF
TRBJ2-1 TRBV6-1 . TRBD1 14 ASSEYGTGFYNEQF
TRBJ1-1 TRBV7-2 . TRBD1 16 ASSLAHGRGQGAKGAF
TRBJ2-7 TRBV27 . TRBD1 14 ASSIGPGGRIYEQY
TRBJ2-6 TRBV4-3 . . 17 ASSQESPGRNSGANVLT
TRBJ2-3 TRBV30 . . 13 AWTSGATSTDTQY
TRBJ2-7 TRBV4-3 . . 13 ASSQGTEASYEQY
. TRBV30 . TRBD2 17 ACTPTGLLTISGSYEQY
TRBJ1-4 TRBV4-2 . . 18 ASSSRGRGNWQFTNEKLF
TRBJ2-4 TRBV10-3 . TRBD1 9 AISTGTGEY
TRBJ2-3 TRBV4-2 . TRBD2 15 ASSQGPSGGGTDTQY
TRBJ2-1 TRBV7-6 once . 15 ASSLGVGRDIDNEQF
TRBJ2-6 TRBV18 . . 13 ASSMTGFGANVLT
TRBJ2-1 TRBV7-9 . TRBD2 10 ASSLVSGREF
TRBJ1-3 TRBV4-2 . . 18 ASSQDRLGGGAPWRNTIY
TRBJ1-5 TRBV7-9 . . 12 ASSLSGVNQPQH
TRBJ2-7 TRBV2 . . 9 ASILSYEQY
TRBJ2-3 TRBV5-1 . . 13 ASSLYDSATDTQY
TRBJ2-1 TRBV5-1 . TRBD2 15 ASSPGAGASGSNEQF
TRBJ1-3 TRBV18 few . 13 ASSSGASGGNTIY
TRBJ2-1 TRBV27 . TRBD2 16 ASSPLGTSGTSYNEQF
TRBJ2-3 TRBV7-3 . . 10 ASSLNQQAQY
TRBJ2-3 TRBV27 . . 12 ASSIRVGADTQY
TRBJ2-3 TRBV7-6 . TRBD1 13 ASSSGTGGIDTQY
TRBJ2-5 TRBV7-8 . . 14 ASTRRRPDSQETQY
TRBJ1-4 TRBV11-2 . TRBD1 13 ASSLAWTGNEKLF
TRBJ2-4 TRBV28 . . 14 ASSFLGDLAKNIQY
TRBJ2-3 TRBV7-9 . . 12 ASSLVDITDTQY
TRBJ2-1 TRBV28 . TRBD1 14 ASSYRQGGGRNEQF
TRBJ1-1 TRBV6-5 . TRBD1 10 ASSQQTGGAF
TRBJ2-1 TRBV6-4 . TRBD2 14 ASSITGTSGVDEQF
TRBJ1-4 TRBV28 . . 12 ASPRGPTNEKLF
TRBJ1-1 TRBV27 few . 12 ASSTNSGGSKAF
TRBJ2-5 TRBV30 . . 11 AWSVGGAETQY
TRBJ1-2 TRBV2 . . 14 ASSRTLSDSPSGYT
TRBJ1-5 TRBV28 . TRBD1 13 ASSPGGSGNQPQH
TRBJ2-1 TRBV6-6 few . 10 ASSGMYNEQF
TRBJ2-2 TRBV27 . . 12 ASSVNRELGELF
TRBJ1-2 TRBV7-9 few . 11 ASSLGPNGGYT
TRBJ1-5 TRBV4-1 . TRBD1 16 ASSHGGDRGRGNQPQH
TRBJ2-5 TRBV5-1 . . 11 ASSFNTEETQY
TRBJ2-5 TRBV2 . TRBD2 12 ASSGTSREETQY